The sequence of this T cell receptor (beta chain) was determined in a study of blood T cell repertoires in COVID-19. Study-level information: Sources were T cells, B-cell-depleted T cells, or PBMCs; the material itself was cDNA or gDNA.

Here immunoSEQ multiplex PCR was the method, and the copy in TCRdb shows in-frame clones only, minus some. The table records 200,000 to 300,000 clones, around 89% of them present only once. Donors were grouped by their self-reported clinical history. Trimming cost V 6 bases and J 1 base, with 12 bases left between them. This CDR3 contains 14 residues. In germline, CDR1 is LNHDA, CDR2 SQIVND (reference sequence). The sample consisted of PBMCs or T cells enriched from blood (not recorded which). The V gene is TRBV19, the J gene TRBJ1-1, with D perhaps TRBD1 (5 bases). The source of this sequence is a middle-aged woman with acute COVID-19. The CDR3 sequence: CASSQDGGNTEAFF. The CDR3 coding sequence is TGTGCCAGTAGCCAAGACGGGGGGAACACTGAAGCTTTCTTT. Combining the CDR3 with reference TRBV19 and TRBJ1-1 gives the whole variable domain DGGITQSPKYLFRKEGQNVTLSCEQNLNHDAMYWYRQDPGQGLRLIYYSQIVNDFQKGDIAEGYSVSREKKESFPLTVTSAQKNPTAFYLCASSQDGGNTEAFFGQGTRLTVV.